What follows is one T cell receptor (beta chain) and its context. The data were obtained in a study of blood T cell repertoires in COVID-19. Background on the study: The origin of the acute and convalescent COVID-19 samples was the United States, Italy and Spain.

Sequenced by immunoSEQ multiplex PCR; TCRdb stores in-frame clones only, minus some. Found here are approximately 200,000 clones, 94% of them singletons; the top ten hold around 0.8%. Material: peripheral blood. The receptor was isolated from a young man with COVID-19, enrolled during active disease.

CDR3: CATSDPRTGSGYTF. CDR3 DNA sequence: TGTGCCACCAGTGATCCGCGGACAGGATCTGGCTACACCTTC. The gene calls are TRBV24-1 and TRBJ1-2; the match to TRBD1 covers 7 bases. There are 14 residues in the CDR3. Germline V gene lookup returns CDR1 KGHDR and CDR2 SFDVKD. J lost 7 bases, V lost 3 bases, and 7 bases had no gene match.